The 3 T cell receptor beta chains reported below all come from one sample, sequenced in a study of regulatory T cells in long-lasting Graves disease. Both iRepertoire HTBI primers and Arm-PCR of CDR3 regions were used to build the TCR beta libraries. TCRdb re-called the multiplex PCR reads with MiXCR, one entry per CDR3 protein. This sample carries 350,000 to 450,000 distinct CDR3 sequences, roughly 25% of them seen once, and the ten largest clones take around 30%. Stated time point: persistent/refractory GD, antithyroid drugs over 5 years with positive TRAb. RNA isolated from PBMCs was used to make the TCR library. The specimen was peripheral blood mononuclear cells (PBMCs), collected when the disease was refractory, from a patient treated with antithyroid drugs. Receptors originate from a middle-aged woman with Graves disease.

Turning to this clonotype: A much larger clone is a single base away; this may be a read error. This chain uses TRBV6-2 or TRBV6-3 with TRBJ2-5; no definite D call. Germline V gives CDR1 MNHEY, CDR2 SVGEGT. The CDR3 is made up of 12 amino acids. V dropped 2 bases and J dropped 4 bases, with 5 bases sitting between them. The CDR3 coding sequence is TGTGCCAGCAGTTACACCCGAGAGACCCAGTACTTC. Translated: CASSYTRETQYF.

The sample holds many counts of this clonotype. The DNA of the CDR3 is TGTGCCAGCAGTCAGGGGAACATTCAGTACTTC. This gives the protein CASSQGNIQYF. The chain joins TRBV6-1 to TRBJ2-4; a possible D gene is TRBD1 (6 bases). CDR3 length equals 11 residues. Germline V CDR1 and CDR2: MNHNS, SASEGT. V lost 5 bases, J lost 7 bases, and 6 bases lay in between.

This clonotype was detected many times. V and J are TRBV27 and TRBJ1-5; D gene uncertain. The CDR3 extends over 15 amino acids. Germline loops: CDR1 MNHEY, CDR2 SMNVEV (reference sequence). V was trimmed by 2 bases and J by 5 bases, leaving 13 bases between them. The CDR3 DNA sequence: TGTGCCAGCAGTTTAGATTCGACCGGCGATCAGCCCCAGCATTTT. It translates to CASSLDSTGDQPQHF.